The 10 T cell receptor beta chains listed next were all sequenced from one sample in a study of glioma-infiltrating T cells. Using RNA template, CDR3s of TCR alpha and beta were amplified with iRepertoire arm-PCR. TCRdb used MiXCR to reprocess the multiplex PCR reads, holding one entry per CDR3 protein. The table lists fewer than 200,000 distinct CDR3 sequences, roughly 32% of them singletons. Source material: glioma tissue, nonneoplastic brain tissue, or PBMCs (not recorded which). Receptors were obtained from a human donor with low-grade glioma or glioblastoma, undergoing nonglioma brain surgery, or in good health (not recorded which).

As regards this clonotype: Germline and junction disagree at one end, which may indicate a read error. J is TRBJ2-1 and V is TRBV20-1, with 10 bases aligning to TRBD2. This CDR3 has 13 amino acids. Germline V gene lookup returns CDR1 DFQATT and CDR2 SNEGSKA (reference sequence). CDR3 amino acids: CSPSGSSYNEQFF. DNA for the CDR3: TGCAGTCCTAGCGGGAGCTCCTACAATGAGCAGTTCTTC.

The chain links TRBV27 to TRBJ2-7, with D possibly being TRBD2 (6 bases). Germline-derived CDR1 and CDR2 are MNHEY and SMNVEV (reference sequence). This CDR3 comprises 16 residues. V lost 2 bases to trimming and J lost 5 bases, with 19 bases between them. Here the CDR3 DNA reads TGTGCCAGCAGTTTAACTCCAGGAGGGCCAGCCAACGAGCAGTACTTC. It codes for CASSLTPGGPANEQYF.

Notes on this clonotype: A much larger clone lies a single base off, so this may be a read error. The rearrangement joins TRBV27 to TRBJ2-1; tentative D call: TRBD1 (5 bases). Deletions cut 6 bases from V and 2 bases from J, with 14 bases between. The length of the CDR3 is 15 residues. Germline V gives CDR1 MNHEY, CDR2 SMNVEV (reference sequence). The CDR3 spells CASRQPRQPYNEQFF. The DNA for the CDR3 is TGTGCCAGCAGGCAACCGAGACAGCCCTACAATGAGCAGTTCTTC.

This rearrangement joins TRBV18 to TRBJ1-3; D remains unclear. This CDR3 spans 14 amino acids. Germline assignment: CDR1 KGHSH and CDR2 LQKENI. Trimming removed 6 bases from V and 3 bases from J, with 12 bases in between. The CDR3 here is CASSERKDGNTIYF. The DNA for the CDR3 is TGTGCCAGCTCGGAACGGAAGGATGGAAACACCATATATTTT.

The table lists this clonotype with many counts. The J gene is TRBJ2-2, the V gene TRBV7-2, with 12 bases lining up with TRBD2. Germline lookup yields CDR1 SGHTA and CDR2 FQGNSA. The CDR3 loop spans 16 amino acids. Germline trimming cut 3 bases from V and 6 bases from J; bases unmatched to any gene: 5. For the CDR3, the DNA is TGTGCCAGCAGCTTTCGACTAGCGGGAGTTTCCGGGGAGCTGTTTTTT. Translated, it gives CASSFRLAGVSGELFF.

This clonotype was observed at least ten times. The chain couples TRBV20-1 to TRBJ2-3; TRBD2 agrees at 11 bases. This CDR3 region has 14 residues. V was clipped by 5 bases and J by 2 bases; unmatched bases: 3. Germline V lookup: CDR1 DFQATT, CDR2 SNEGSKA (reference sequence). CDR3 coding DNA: TGCAGTGCTCTAGCGGGAGGCGACACAGATACGCAGTATTTT. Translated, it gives CSALAGGDTDTQYF.

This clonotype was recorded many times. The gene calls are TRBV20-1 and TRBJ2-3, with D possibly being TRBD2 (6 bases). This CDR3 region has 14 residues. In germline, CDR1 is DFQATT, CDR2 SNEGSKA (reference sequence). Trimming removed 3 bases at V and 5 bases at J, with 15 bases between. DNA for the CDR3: TGCAGTGCTAGCCCGGACTACCTCAGAGATACGCAGTATTTT. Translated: CSASPDYLRDTQYF.

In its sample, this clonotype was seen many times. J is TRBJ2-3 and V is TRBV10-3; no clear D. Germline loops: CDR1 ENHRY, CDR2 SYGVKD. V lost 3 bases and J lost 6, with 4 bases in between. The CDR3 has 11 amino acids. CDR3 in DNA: TGTGCCATCAGTGAAAGGGATACGCAGTATTTT. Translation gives CAISERDTQYF.

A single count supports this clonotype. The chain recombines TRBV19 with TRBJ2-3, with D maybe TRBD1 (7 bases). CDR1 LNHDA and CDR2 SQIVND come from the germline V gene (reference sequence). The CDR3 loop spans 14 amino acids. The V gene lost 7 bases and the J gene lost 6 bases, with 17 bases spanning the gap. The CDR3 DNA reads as TGTGCCAGTATCGACAGGGCGGGATTGGATACGCAGTATTTT. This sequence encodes CASIDRAGLDTQYF.

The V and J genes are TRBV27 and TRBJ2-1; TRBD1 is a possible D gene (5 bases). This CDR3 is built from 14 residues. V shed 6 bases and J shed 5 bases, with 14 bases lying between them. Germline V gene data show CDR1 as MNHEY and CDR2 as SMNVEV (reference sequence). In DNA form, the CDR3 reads TGTGCCAGCAGCCCCCATGGGGCAGACAATGAGCAGTTCTTC. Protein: CASSPHGADNEQFF.